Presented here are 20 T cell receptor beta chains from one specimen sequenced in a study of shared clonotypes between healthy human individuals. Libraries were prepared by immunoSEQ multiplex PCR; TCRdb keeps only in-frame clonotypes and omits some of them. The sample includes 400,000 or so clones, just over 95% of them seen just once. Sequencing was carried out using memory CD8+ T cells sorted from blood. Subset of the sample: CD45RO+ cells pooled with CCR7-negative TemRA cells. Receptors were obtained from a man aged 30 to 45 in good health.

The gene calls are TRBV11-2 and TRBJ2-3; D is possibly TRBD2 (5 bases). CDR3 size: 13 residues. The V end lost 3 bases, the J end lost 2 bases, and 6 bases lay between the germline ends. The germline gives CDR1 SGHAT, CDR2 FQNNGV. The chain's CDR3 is CASSLDFTDTQYF. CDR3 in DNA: TGTGCCAGCAGCTTGGACTTCACAGATACGCAGTATTTT.

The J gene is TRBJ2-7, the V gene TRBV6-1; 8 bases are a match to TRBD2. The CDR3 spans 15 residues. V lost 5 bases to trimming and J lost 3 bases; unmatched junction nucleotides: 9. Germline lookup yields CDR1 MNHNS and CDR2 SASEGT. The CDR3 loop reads CASSPVAGRVYEQYF. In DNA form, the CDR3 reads TGTGCCAGCAGTCCTGTAGCGGGAAGGGTCTACGAGCAGTACTTC.

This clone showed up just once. CDR3 nucleotide sequence: TGTGCCATCAGTGATGGCAGAGGGTTCCAGCCCCAGCATTTT. Its protein is CAISDGRGFQPQHF. V gene TRBV10-3 combines with J gene TRBJ1-5; D is unresolved. The CDR3 runs to 14 residues. Trimming stripped 3 bases from V and 7 bases from J, with 13 bases between. Germline V lookup: CDR1 ENHRY, CDR2 SYGVKD.

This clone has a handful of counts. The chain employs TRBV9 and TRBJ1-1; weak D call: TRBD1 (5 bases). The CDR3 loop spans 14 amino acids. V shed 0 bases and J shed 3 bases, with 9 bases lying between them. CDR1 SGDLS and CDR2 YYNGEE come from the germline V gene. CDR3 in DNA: TGTGCCAGCAGCGTAGACGGGGGGTACACTGAAGCTTTCTTT. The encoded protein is CASSVDGGYTEAFF.

CDR3 bases: TGTGCCAGCGGGACCGCCGGGACAGGGGGCGGTGAGCAGTTCTTC. Its translation: CASGTAGTGGGEQFF. The chain employs TRBV28 and TRBJ2-1; 12 bases align to TRBD1. V lost 8 bases to trimming and J lost 9 bases; unmatched junction nucleotides: 11. The CDR3 has 15 residues. In germline, CDR1 is MDHEN, CDR2 SYDVKM.

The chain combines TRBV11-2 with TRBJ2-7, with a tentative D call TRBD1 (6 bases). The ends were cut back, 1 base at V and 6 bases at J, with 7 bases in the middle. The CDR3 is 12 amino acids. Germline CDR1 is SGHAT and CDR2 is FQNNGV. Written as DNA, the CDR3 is TGTGCCAGCAGCTTAGCAGGGGTCGAGCAGTACTTC. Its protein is CASSLAGVEQYF.

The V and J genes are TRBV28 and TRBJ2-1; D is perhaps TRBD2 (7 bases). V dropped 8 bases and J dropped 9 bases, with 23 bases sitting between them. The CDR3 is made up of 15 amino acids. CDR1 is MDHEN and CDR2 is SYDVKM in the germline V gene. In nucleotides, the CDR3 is TGTGCCAGCCCCTCATGGGGGGGCGCGTCTGGTGAGCAGTTCTTC. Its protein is CASPSWGGASGEQFF.

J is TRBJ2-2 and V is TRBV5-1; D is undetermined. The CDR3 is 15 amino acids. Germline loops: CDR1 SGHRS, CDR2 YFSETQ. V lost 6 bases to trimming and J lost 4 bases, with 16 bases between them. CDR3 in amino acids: CASNAVGLVTGELFF. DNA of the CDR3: TGCGCCAGCAACGCCGTGGGTTTAGTCACCGGGGAGCTGTTTTTT.

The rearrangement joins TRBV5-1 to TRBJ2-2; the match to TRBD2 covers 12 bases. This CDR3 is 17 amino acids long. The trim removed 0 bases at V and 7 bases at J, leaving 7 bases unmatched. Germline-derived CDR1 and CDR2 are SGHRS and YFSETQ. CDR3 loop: CASSLGLAGVSSGELFF. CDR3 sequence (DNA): TGCGCCAGCAGCTTGGGACTAGCGGGAGTGAGTAGCGGGGAGCTGTTTTTT. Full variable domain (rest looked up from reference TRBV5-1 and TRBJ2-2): KAGVTQTPRYLIKTRGQQVTLSCSPISGHRSVSWYQQTPGQGLQFLFEYFSETQRNKGNFPGRFSGRQFSNSRSEMNVSTLELGDSALYLCASSLGLAGVSSGELFFGEGSRLTVL.

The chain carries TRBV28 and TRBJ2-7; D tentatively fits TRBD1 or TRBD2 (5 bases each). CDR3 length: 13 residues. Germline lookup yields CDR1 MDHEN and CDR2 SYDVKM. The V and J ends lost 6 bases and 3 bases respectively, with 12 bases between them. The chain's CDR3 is CASRGPLGYEQYF. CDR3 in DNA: TGTGCCAGCAGGGGACCTTTAGGCTACGAGCAGTACTTC.

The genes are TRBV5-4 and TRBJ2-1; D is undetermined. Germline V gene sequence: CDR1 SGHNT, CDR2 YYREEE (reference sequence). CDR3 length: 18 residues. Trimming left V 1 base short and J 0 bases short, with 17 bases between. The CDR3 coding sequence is TGTGCCAGCAGCTTGAGGCTAGTCGTGCTTAGCTCCTACAATGAGCAGTTCTTC. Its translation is CASSLRLVVLSSYNEQFF.

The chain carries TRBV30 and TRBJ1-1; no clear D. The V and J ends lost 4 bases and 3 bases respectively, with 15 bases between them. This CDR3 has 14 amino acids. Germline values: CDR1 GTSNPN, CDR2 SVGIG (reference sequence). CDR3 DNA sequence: TGTGCCTGGATAGTGTGGGGTGGGGACACTGAAGCTTTCTTT. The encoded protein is CAWIVWGGDTEAFF.

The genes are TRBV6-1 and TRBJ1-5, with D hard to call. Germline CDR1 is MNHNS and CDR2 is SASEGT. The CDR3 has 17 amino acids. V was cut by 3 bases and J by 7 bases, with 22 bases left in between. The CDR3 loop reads CASSEYLGLNRQQPQHF. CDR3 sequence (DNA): TGTGCCAGCAGTGAGTACTTAGGACTCAACCGGCAACAGCCCCAGCATTTT.

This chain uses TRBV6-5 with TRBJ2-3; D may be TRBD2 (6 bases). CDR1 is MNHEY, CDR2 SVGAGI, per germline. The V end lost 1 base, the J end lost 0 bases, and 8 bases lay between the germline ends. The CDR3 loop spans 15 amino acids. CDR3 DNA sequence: TGTGCCAGCAGTTACTACGGGGGTAGCACAGATACGCAGTATTTT. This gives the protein CASSYYGGSTDTQYF.

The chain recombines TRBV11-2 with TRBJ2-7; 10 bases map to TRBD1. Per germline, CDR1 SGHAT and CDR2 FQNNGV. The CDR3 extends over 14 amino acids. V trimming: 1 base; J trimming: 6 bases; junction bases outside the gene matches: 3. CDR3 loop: CASSLGTGGREQYF. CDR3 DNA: TGTGCCAGCAGCTTAGGGACAGGGGGTCGCGAGCAGTACTTC.

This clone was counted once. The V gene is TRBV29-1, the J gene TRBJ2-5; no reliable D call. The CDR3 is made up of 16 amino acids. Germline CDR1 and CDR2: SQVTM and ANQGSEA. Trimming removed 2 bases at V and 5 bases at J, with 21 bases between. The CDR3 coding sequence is TGCAGCGTTGAACACCTAGGAACACCCTTGGGGGAGACCCAGTACTTC. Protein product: CSVEHLGTPLGETQYF. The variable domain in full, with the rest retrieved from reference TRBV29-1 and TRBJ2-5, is SAVISQKPSRDICQRGTSLTIQCQVDSQVTMMFWYRQQPGQSLTLIATANQGSEATYESGFVIDKFPISRPNLTFSTLTVSNMSPEDSSIYLCSVEHLGTPLGETQYFGPGTRLLVL.

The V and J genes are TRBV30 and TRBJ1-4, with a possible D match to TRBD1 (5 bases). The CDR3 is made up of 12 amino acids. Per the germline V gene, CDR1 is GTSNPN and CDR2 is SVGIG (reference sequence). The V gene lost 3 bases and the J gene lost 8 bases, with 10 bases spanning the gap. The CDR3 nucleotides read TGTGCCTGGAGGGCAGGGTTAGAAAAACTGTTTTTT. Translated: CAWRAGLEKLFF.

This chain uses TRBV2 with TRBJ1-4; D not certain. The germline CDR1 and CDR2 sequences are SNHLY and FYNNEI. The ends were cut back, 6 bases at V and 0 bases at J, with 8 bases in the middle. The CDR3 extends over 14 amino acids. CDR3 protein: CASRRQSTNEKLFF. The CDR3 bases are TGTGCCAGCAGAAGACAATCAACTAATGAAAAACTGTTTTTT.

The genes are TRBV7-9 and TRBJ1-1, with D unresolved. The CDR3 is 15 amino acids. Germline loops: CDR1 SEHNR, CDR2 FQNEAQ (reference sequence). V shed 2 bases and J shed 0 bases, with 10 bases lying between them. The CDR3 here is CASSLNQIMNTEAFF. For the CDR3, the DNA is TGTGCCAGCAGCTTAAATCAGATCATGAACACTGAAGCTTTCTTT.

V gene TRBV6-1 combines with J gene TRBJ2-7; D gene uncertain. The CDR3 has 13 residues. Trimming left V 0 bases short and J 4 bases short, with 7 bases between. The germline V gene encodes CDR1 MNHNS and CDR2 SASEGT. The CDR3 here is CASSEAPLYEQYF. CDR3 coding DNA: TGTGCCAGCAGTGAAGCGCCTCTTTACGAGCAGTACTTC.